The text below deals with one TCR beta chain. The repertoire was sequenced with immunoSEQ multiplex PCR; TCRdb's copy has only in-frame clones and lacks some. Of around 78,000 clones listed, roughly 93% are singletons. These data come from a study of T cell changes during pregnancy in multiple sclerosis. The V and J ends lost 4 bases and 11 bases respectively, with 24 bases between them. The CDR3 is 15 residues long. Germline assignment: CDR1 SGDLS and CDR2 YYNGEE. The chain is built from TRBV9 and TRBJ1-2; tentative D call: TRBD1 (5 bases). The sequence came from a female donor with multiple sclerosis, enrolled in a pregnancy study. The sequences come from peripheral blood, collected in the second trimester of pregnancy. CDR3 nucleotide sequence: TGTGCCAGCAGCCTCGCAGGGTACGGGAGCTTGGGGTACACCTTC. Encoded protein: CASSLAGYGSLGYTF.